The 10 T cell receptor beta chains reported below all come from one sample, sequenced in a study of cytomegalovirus exposure and HLA in healthy donors (dated by TCRdb to the late 2010s). To prepare the library, the immunoSEQ multiplex PCR assay was applied. For the multiplex PCR, a mixture combining 60 forward primers for TCR Vbeta segments and 13 reverse primers for TCR Jbeta segments was used. The source is immuneACCESS, and TCRdb retained only in-frame sequences with V and J called. Part of the clones is not carried over; for the studies checked, unresolved V genes explain less than half of this, and the remainder is unexplained. The sample has around 210,000 clones on record, around 83% of them singletons. The top ten hold roughly 0.22% of the sample. The sequenced material came from PBMCs. The receptors were gathered from a girl aged 2 to 9 in good health and CMV-seronegative.

The DNA of the CDR3 is TGTGCCAGCAGCGTAGAGGGGGAACACACTGAAGCTTTCTTT. The encoded protein is CASSVEGEHTEAFF. V gene TRBV9 combines with J gene TRBJ1-1; D might be TRBD1 (6 bases). The V and J ends lost 0 bases and 3 bases respectively, with 9 bases between them. This CDR3 region has 14 residues. CDR1 and CDR2 from the germline V gene are SGDLS and YYNGEE.

V and J are TRBV27 and TRBJ2-2; TRBD1 matches at 9 bases. V gave up 4 bases and J gave up 4 bases; unmatched junction bases: 4. This CDR3 comprises 15 residues. Germline V CDR1 and CDR2: MNHEY, SMNVEV (reference sequence). CDR3 coding DNA: TGTGCCAGCAGTTGGGACAGGGCGGCCACCGGGGAGCTGTTTTTT. Its translation is CASSWDRAATGELFF.

The chain uses TRBV6-5 and TRBJ1-4; 7 bases fit TRBD1. Germline V gene sequence: CDR1 MNHEY, CDR2 SVGAGI. The ends lost 5 bases at V and 7 bases at J; junction bases unmatched: 4. CDR3 size: 13 residues. CDR3 nucleotide sequence: TGTGCCAGCAGTGACAGGGAAGGTGAAAAACTGTTTTTT. Its protein product is CASSDREGEKLFF.

The chain joins TRBV6-6 to TRBJ1-4; 7 positions match TRBD1. CDR3 length: 13 amino acids. CDR1 and CDR2 from the germline V gene are MNHNY and SVGAGI (reference sequence). The trim removed 6 bases at V and 6 bases at J, leaving 4 bases unmatched. The CDR3 protein is CASSGQAHEKLFF. CDR3 DNA: TGTGCCAGCAGCGGACAGGCCCATGAAAAACTGTTTTTT.

V gene TRBV5-1 combines with J gene TRBJ2-5; 7 nucleotides line up with TRBD2. Near its end, the DNA agrees better with TRBJ2-7, so the J call may be wrong. The CDR3 runs 15 residues. Per germline, CDR1 SGHRS and CDR2 YFSETQ. In DNA form, the CDR3 reads TGCGCCAGCAGCTCCGACCTAGCGGTAACCTACGAGCAGTACTTC. Encoded protein: CASSSDLAVTYEQYF.

The J gene is TRBJ1-6, the V gene TRBV9; 10 bases map to TRBD1. This CDR3 has 13 residues. Germline CDR1 and CDR2: SGDLS and YYNGEE. V was clipped by 4 bases and J by 13 bases; unmatched bases: 5. The CDR3 is CASSPGQGIPLHF. CDR3 nucleotides: TGTGCCAGCAGCCCGGGACAGGGGATCCCCCTCCACTTT. Full variable domain (rest looked up from reference TRBV9 and TRBJ1-6): DSGVTQTPKHLITATGQRVTLRCSPRSGDLSVYWYQQSLDQGLQFLIQYYNGEERAKGNILERFSAQQFPDLHSELNLSSLELGDSALYFCASSPGQGIPLHFGNGTRLTVT.

The chain joins TRBV7-2 to TRBJ1-3; TRBD1 matches at 9 bases. J was trimmed by 9 bases and V by 8 bases; bases with no gene match: 14. Germline CDR1 SGHTA, CDR2 FQGNSA. The CDR3 has 15 amino acids. The CDR3 spells CASQRRGTGMSTIYF. The CDR3, as DNA: TGTGCCAGCCAACGGAGGGGGACAGGGATGAGCACCATATATTTT.

This chain uses TRBV19 with TRBJ2-7, with TRBD2 as a possible D gene (6 bases). Trimming removed 3 bases at V and 0 bases at J, with 12 bases between. CDR1 is LNHDA, CDR2 SQIVND, per germline (reference sequence). The CDR3 has 15 residues. The CDR3 DNA reads as TGTGCCAGTAGTATGATCGGGAGCAACTCCTACGAGCAGTACTTC. It yields the protein CASSMIGSNSYEQYF.

The V gene is TRBV19, the J gene TRBJ2-1; TRBD1 aligns across 9 bases. The CDR3 has 15 residues. The germline gives CDR1 LNHDA, CDR2 SQIVND (reference sequence). Trimming at V came to 4 bases and at J to 3 bases, leaving 4 bases not matched to a gene. This chain's CDR3 is CASSTWTGDYNEQFF. The CDR3 DNA sequence: TGTGCCAGTAGTACCTGGACAGGGGACTACAATGAGCAGTTCTTC. Variable domain in full (rest from reference TRBV19 and TRBJ2-1): DGGITQSPKYLFRKEGQNVTLSCEQNLNHDAMYWYRQDPGQGLRLIYYSQIVNDFQKGDIAEGYSVSREKKESFPLTVTSAQKNPTAFYLCASSTWTGDYNEQFFGPGTRLTVL.

The chain uses TRBV27 and TRBJ1-1; D perhaps matches TRBD1 (6 bases). The CDR3 is made up of 16 amino acids. V was pared by 1 base and J by 0 bases, with 12 bases between. Germline V lookup: CDR1 MNHEY, CDR2 SMNVEV (reference sequence). CDR3 in amino acids: CASSLFSRGLNTEAFF. CDR3 bases: TGTGCCAGCAGTTTATTCAGCAGGGGTCTGAACACTGAAGCTTTCTTT.